Listed below are T cell receptor beta chains from one sample, sequenced in a study of blood T cells in healthy people across ages. Via MiXCR, TCRdb re-called the 5' RACE reads, giving one row per CDR3 protein. The table has more than 650,000 distinct CDR3 sequences, roughly 53% seen once; the top ten hold approximately 40%. The sample taken for sequencing was blood. All receptors come from an elderly man in good health. CDR3s include the opening cysteine and the closing phenylalanine or tryptophan. A D gene is named only where the DNA matches it firmly. For some rows the clone size is stated as once, few or many, or as a class when expanded; others skip it.

TRBV6-1,NA,TRBJ2-3,NA,CASSEAPLAGTTDTQYF,TGTGCCAGCAGTGAAGCCCCGCTGGCAGGGACCACAGATACGCAGTATTTT
TRBV15,TRBD2,TRBJ2-2,few,CATRGTSGSNTGELFF,TGTGCCACCAGAGGGACTAGCGGGAGCAACACCGGGGAGCTGTTTTTT
TRBV27,TRBD1,TRBJ2-7,NA,CASSKAGTGRLEQYF,TGTGCCAGCAGTAAGGCCGGGACAGGGAGACTCGAGCAGTACTTC
TRBV20-1,NA,TRBJ2-3,few,CSARGDGLVTQYF,TGCAGTGCTAGAGGGGATGGACTCGTAACGCAGTATTTT
TRBV15,NA,TRBJ2-7,NA,CATSSFREKDEQYF,TGTGCCACCAGCAGTTTTCGGGAGAAAGACGAGCAGTACTTC
TRBV18,NA,TRBJ2-3,NA,CASSPQGSLSTDTQYF,TGTGCCAGCTCACCACAGGGCAGCCTAAGCACAGATACGCAGTATTTT
TRBV2,TRBD2,TRBJ2-3,NA,CASSALAGEGDTQYF,TGTGCCAGCAGCGCGCTAGCGGGAGAGGGAGATACGCAGTATTTT
TRBV11-2,NA,TRBJ2-1,NA,CASSLLTVSRLVSGEQFF,TGTGCCAGCAGCCTATTGACAGTTTCCCGACTAGTATCGGGTGAGCAGTTCTTC
TRBV5-1,NA,TRBJ2-7,NA,CASSLVVGGSYEQYF,TGCGCCAGCAGCTTGGTCGTGGGGGGCTCCTACGAGCAGTACTTC
TRBV12-3/TRBV12-4,NA,TRBJ1-5,NA,CASRMDNQPQHF,TGTGCCAGCAGGATGGACAATCAGCCCCAGCATTTT
TRBV29-1,NA,TRBJ2-1,NA,CSAHGQSSYEQFF,TGCAGCGCCCATGGACAGAGCTCCTACGAGCAGTTCTTC
TRBV12-3/TRBV12-4,NA,TRBJ2-3,few,CASSLSQLSGYAYF,TGTGCCAGCAGTTTATCCCAGCTAAGCGGATACGCGTATTTT
TRBV20-1,NA,TRBJ2-4,few,CSARDRAKNIQYF,TGCAGTGCTAGGGACAGAGCCAAAAACATTCAGTACTTC
TRBV2,NA,TRBJ1-5,NA,CASRENIRNQPQHF,TGTGCCAGCAGGGAAAATATACGCAATCAGCCCCAGCATTTT
TRBV4-1,NA,TRBJ2-3,NA,CASSQVVVAHTQYF,TGCGCCAGCAGCCAAGTTGTGGTGGCCCATACGCAGTATTTT
TRBV10-3,TRBD1,TRBJ2-7,NA,CATTGADKQYF,TGTGCCACCACAGGGGCGGATAAGCAGTACTTC
TRBV20-1,NA,TRBJ1-2,NA,CSATKTAGAYGYTF,TGCAGTGCGACGAAGACAGCGGGGGCCTATGGCTACACCTTC
TRBV20-1,NA,TRBJ2-5,few,CSATLNWVKETQYF,TGCAGTGCTACCCTAAATTGGGTTAAAGAGACCCAGTACTTC
TRBV27,TRBD1,TRBJ1-1,NA,CASRPGQGRDLNTEAFF,TGTGCCAGCAGGCCCGGACAGGGTCGAGACCTGAACACTGAAGCTTTCTTT
TRBV2,NA,TRBJ2-7,NA,CASLIPGALGEQYF,TGTGCCAGCCTCATTCCGGGGGCCCTTGGAGAGCAGTACTTC
TRBV7-2,TRBD2,TRBJ2-3,few,CASSLGGGTSGDTQYF,TGTGCCAGCAGCTTAGGAGGGGGGACTAGCGGCGATACGCAGTATTTT
TRBV25-1,TRBD1,TRBJ1-4,few,CASATGGREKLFF,TGTGCCAGCGCAACAGGGGGACGTGAAAAACTGTTTTTT
TRBV29-1,NA,TRBJ1-2,NA,CSVGKRGGRGYTF,TGCAGCGTCGGGAAAAGGGGGGGCCGCGGCTACACCTTC
TRBV20-1,TRBD2,TRBJ2-1,NA,CSAYHGLAGVDNEQFF,TGCAGTGCTTATCACGGACTAGCGGGAGTTGACAATGAGCAGTTCTTC
TRBV9,NA,TRBJ1-4,few,CASSVALNEKLFF,TGTGCCAGCAGCGTCGCCCTAAATGAAAAACTGTTTTTT
TRBV7-9,NA,TRBJ2-1,few,CASGHSSSYNEQFF,TGTGCCAGCGGGCACAGCTCCTCCTACAATGAGCAGTTCTTC
TRBV28,TRBD2,TRBJ2-7,NA,CASSFELAGGRAVYEQYF,TGTGCCAGCAGTTTTGAACTGGCGGGAGGCCGGGCCGTCTACGAGCAGTACTTC
TRBV5-1,TRBD1,TRBJ1-4,NA,CASSSPPGQGGGKLFF,TGCGCCAGCAGCTCCCCACCGGGACAGGGGGGTGGAAAACTGTTTTTT
TRBV5-1,TRBD1,TRBJ2-7,few,CASSYTGGYEQYF,TGCGCCAGCAGCTACACAGGGGGCTACGAGCAGTACTTC
TRBV5-1,NA,TRBJ2-1,NA,CASSREAGVGDEQFF,TGCGCCAGCAGCCGTGAAGCGGGTGTCGGGGATGAGCAGTTCTTC
TRBV5-1,NA,TRBJ2-7,once,CASSSTGGGAYEQYF,TGCGCCAGCAGCTCGACCGGTGGGGGAGCCTACGAGCAGTACTTC
TRBV28,NA,TRBJ1-1,NA,CASRRTANTEAFF,TGTGCCAGCAGGCGAACAGCGAACACTGAAGCTTTCTTT
TRBV30,NA,TRBJ2-3,few,CAWSGDKQHRYAYF,TGTGCCTGGAGCGGAGATAAACAGCACAGATACGCGTATTTT
TRBV10-3,TRBD1,TRBJ1-6,once,CAISESRMGQGSPLHF,TGTGCCATCAGTGAGTCGAGGATGGGACAGGGTTCACCCCTCCACTTT
TRBV5-1,NA,TRBJ2-3,NA,CASSLAGQGRRYAYF,TGCGCCAGCAGCTTGGCCGGGCAGGGCCGCAGATACGCGTATTTT
TRBV11-2,NA,TRBJ1-2,NA,CASSLLSGADGYTF,TGTGCCAGCAGCTTACTTTCGGGGGCCGATGGCTACACCTTC
TRBV2,NA,TRBJ2-7,few,CASSEANGAYEQYF,TGTGCCAGCAGTGAAGCGAATGGGGCCTACGAGCAGTACTTC
TRBV15,TRBD1,TRBJ1-5,NA,CATSDRVRNQPQHF,TGTGCCACCAGCGACAGGGTCCGCAATCAGCCCCAGCATTTT
TRBV20-1,NA,TRBJ1-1,few,CSASGGWGNAEAFF,TGCAGTGCTAGTGGGGGATGGGGAAACGCTGAAGCTTTCTTT
TRBV3-1,NA,TRBJ2-7,NA,CASSQGQGFPYEQYF,TGTGCCAGCAGCCAAGGGCAGGGATTTCCCTACGAGCAGTACTTC
TRBV2,TRBD1,TRBJ2-1,NA,CASRSSRQGADEQFF,TGTGCCAGCAGAAGTAGTCGGCAGGGGGCTGATGAGCAGTTCTTC
TRBV6-6,TRBD1,TRBJ1-2,NA,CASRRTGGSGYTF,TGTGCCAGCAGACGTACAGGGGGCTCTGGCTACACCTTC
TRBV24-1,TRBD2,TRBJ2-7,NA,CATEGLAGGIGNNEQYF,TGTGCCACCGAGGGACTAGCGGGAGGGATAGGTAACAATGAGCAGTACTTC
TRBV29-1,NA,TRBJ1-1,NA,CSVEEGAATEAFF,TGCAGCGTTGAAGAAGGGGCCGCCACTGAAGCTTTCTTT
TRBV7-6,NA,TRBJ2-4,NA,CASSRDGTPAGEQYF,TGTGCCAGCAGCAGAGACGGGACCCCGGCTGGGGAGCAGTACTTC
TRBV5-1,NA,TRBJ2-1,NA,CASSPHGDNEQFF,TGCGCCAGCAGCCCCCACGGGGACAATGAGCAGTTCTTC
TRBV4-2,TRBD1,TRBJ1-2,few,CASSRTGTNYGYTF,TGTGCCAGCAGCCGGACAGGGACTAACTATGGCTACACCTTC
TRBV28,TRBD1,TRBJ1-1,NA,CASGQTGRTEAFF,TGTGCCAGCGGTCAGACAGGGCGCACTGAAGCTTTCTTT
TRBV3-1,NA,TRBJ2-7,NA,CASSQGGVTNEQYF,TGTGCCAGCAGCCAAGGTGGGGTAACCAATGAGCAGTACTTC
TRBV18,NA,TRBJ2-5,NA,CARSPLFQETQYF,TGTGCCCGCTCACCACTGTTTCAAGAGACCCAGTACTTC
TRBV27,NA,TRBJ2-7,NA,CASRWTMGDGEQYF,TGTGCCAGTAGGTGGACGATGGGGGACGGGGAGCAGTACTTC